The next 8 T cell receptor beta chains were all read from a single sample in a study of early T cells in non-severe SARS-CoV-2 infection. TCRdb re-called the 5' RACE reads through MiXCR, storing one row per CDR3 protein. The repertoire consists of about 47,000 distinct CDR3 sequences, with approximately 9% occurring once and the leading ten covering roughly 5.7%. The sample here was whole blood, taken at baseline. The receptor source for this set is an adult who was a healthcare worker with PCR-confirmed SARS-CoV-2 infection or an uninfected control (not recorded which).

This chain uses TRBV2 with TRBJ2-5; 7 bases fit TRBD2. The CDR3 is 14 amino acids. The V segment lost 4 bases and the J segment 2 bases; nucleotides outside the gene matches: 4. Germline V gene lookup returns CDR1 SNHLY and CDR2 FYNNEI. CDR3 sequence (DNA): TGTGCCAGCAGTGTGCTAGCGGCGCAAGAGACCCAGTACTTC. Its protein product is CASSVLAAQETQYF.

The V and J genes are TRBV5-1 and TRBJ2-2, with D perhaps matching TRBD2 (6 bases). Trimming cost V 3 bases and J 4 bases, with 16 bases left between them. Germline CDR1 SGHRS, CDR2 YFSETQ. The CDR3 contains 16 residues. CDR3 sequence: CASSSGGFQGTGELFF. Written as DNA, the CDR3 is TGCGCCAGCAGCTCCGGGGGATTTCAAGGCACCGGGGAGCTGTTTTTT.

This clonotype appeared many times. J is TRBJ1-2 and V is TRBV18, with TRBD1 matching 12 bases. There are 14 residues in the CDR3. J gave up 6 bases and V 3 bases, and 2 bases lay outside the gene matches. Germline lookup yields CDR1 KGHSH and CDR2 LQKENI. The chain's CDR3 is CASSPGQGADGYTF. CDR3 nucleotide sequence: TGTGCCAGCTCACCGGGACAGGGGGCTGATGGCTACACCTTC.

This clonotype occurred many times. This rearrangement joins TRBV2 to TRBJ1-6; 7 positions agree with TRBD1. After removal of 1 base from V and 4 bases from J, the junction contained 7 bases not matched to a gene. From germline, CDR1 is SNHLY and CDR2 FYNNEI. The CDR3 sequence is 17 residues long. The CDR3 DNA is TGTGCCAGCAGTGAAGAGGGTAACAGGGGATATAATTCACCCCTCCACTTT. Its protein is CASSEEGNRGYNSPLHF.

The chain links TRBV12-3 or TRBV12-4 to TRBJ1-1, with D possibly matching TRBD1 (5 bases). The CDR3 length is 13 residues. Trimming pared 3 bases from V and 6 bases from J, leaving 11 bases between. For the CDR3, the DNA is TGTGCCAGCAGTTTGGCACAGGTGGCTGAAGCTTTCTTT. It encodes CASSLAQVAEAFF.

This clonotype was seen many times. The V gene is TRBV27, the J gene TRBJ2-7; 7 nucleotides align to TRBD1. V shed 5 bases and J 3 bases; nucleotides not matched to a gene: 7. Looked up from germline, CDR1 is MNHEY and CDR2 is SMNVEV (reference sequence). CDR3 length: 14 amino acids. CDR3 sequence (DNA): TGTGCCAGCAGTCGCTGGACAGGTGACTACGAGCAGTACTTC. This codes for CASSRWTGDYEQYF.

V usage is TRBV11-2 and J usage is TRBJ2-1, with 9 bases matching TRBD2. Germline CDR1 and CDR2: SGHAT and FQNNGV. CDR3 size: 16 residues. Germline trimming cut 2 bases from V and 1 base from J; bases unmatched to any gene: 3. CDR3 protein: CASSLSLAGSYNEQFF. The CDR3 coding sequence is TGTGCCAGCAGCTTATCCCTAGCGGGGTCCTACAATGAGCAGTTCTTC.

This clonotype was counted many times. The chain is built from TRBV6-1 and TRBJ2-2; 12 nucleotides agree with TRBD2. The CDR3 contains 15 residues. From germline, CDR1 is MNHNS and CDR2 SASEGT. V shed 6 bases, J shed 5 bases, and the junction held 4 bases outside the gene matches. CDR3 amino acids: CASSATSGRTGELFF. Here the CDR3 DNA reads TGTGCCAGCAGCGCGACTAGCGGGAGAACCGGGGAGCTGTTTTTT.